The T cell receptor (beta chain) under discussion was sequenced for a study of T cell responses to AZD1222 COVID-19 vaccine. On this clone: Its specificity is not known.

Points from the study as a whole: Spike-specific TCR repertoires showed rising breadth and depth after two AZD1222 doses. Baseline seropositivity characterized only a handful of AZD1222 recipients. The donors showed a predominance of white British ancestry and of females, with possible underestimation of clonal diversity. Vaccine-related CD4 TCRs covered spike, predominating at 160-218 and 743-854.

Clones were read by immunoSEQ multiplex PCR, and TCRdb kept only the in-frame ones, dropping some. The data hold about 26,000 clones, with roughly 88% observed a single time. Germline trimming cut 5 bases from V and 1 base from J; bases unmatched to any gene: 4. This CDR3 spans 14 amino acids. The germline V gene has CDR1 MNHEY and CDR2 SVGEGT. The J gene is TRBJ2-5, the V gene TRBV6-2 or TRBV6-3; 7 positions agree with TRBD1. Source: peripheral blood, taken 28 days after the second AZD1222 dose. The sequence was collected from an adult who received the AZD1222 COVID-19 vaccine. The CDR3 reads CASSQWTGQETQYF. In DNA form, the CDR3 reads TGTGCCAGCAGTCAGTGGACAGGCCAAGAGACCCAGTACTTC.